The clone carrying this T cell receptor beta chain was detected a few times. Antigen: not known. The CDR3 is made up of 14 amino acids. CDR1 SNHLY and CDR2 FYNNEI come from the germline V gene. Trimming removed 2 bases at V and 4 bases at J, with 8 bases between. Sorting that relied on CD45RO/CCR7/CD25/CD127/CD95/CD27 yielded CD4+ naive, central memory, regulatory and stem cell-like memory cells. The investigators reverse transcribed all of the isolated RNA, so they sequenced expressed TCRB transcripts. The method was immunoSEQ multiplex PCR; TCRdb's version includes in-frame clones alone and lacks a portion of them. The data contain hundreds of thousands of clones, roughly 13% of them singletons. This entry comes from a study of beta chain features in type 1 diabetes. General observations from the study: There were fewer insertions and more deletions at the VDJ junctions of type 1 diabetes patients. Shortening that was moderate but significant affected the TCRB CDR3s of Type 1 diabetes patients in all four CD4+ subsets.

The sequencing sample was made of naive CD4+ T cells from blood. The TCR originated in a man between 18 and 29 years old with type 1 diabetes. This chain uses TRBV2 with TRBJ2-2; no clear D. The CDR3 sequence: CASSEFGSTGELFF. Written as DNA, the CDR3 is TGTGCCAGCAGTGAATTCGGCAGCACCGGGGAGCTGTTTTTT. The variable domain in full, completed from reference TRBV2 and TRBJ2-2, reads EPEVTQTPSHQVTQMGQEVILRCVPISNHLYFYWYRQILGQKVEFLVSFYNNEISEKSEIFDDQFSVERPDGSNFTLKIRSTKLEDSAMYFCASSEFGSTGELFFGEGSRLTVL.